The T cell receptor beta chain described here comes from a study of regulatory T cells in long-lasting Graves disease. This clonotype has more than one count but fewer than ten. Arm-PCR with iRepertoire HTBI primers amplified the CDR3 regions for these TCR beta libraries. TCRdb reanalysed the multiplex PCR reads using MiXCR and keeps one entry per CDR3 protein. Altogether fewer than 600,000 distinct CDR3 sequences are present, roughly 23% being singletons, with the ten largest covering 10% to 15%. Time point indicated: persistent/refractory GD, antithyroid drugs over 5 years with positive TRAb. The TCR library used RNA extracted from PBMCs. V lost 0 bases and J 0 bases, leaving 10 bases between the germline ends. CDR3 length: 15 residues. Per germline, CDR1 SGDLS and CDR2 YYNGEE.

The V and J genes are TRBV9 and TRBJ2-7; D is unresolved. Sequenced material: peripheral blood mononuclear cells (PBMCs), taken when the disease was refractory, from a patient treated with antithyroid drugs. The receptor comes from a female donor with Graves disease. The CDR3 coding sequence is TGTGCCAGCAGCGTAGGTTCTATGGGCTCCTACGAGCAGTACTTC. Translated, it gives CASSVGSMGSYEQYF.